These 18 T cell receptor beta chains were sequenced from one sample in a study of T cell responses to AZD1222 COVID-19 vaccine. Measured with immunoSEQ multiplex PCR; TCRdb has only the in-frame clones, and not every one. The data contain just under 85,000 clones, roughly 83% of them seen just once; the ten biggest clones take up 8.7%. The sample was peripheral blood, taken on day 0 of AZD1222 vaccination. The receptors were sampled from an adult in good health.

The V gene is TRBV28, the J gene TRBJ1-5, with D unresolved. Germline V gene lookup returns CDR1 MDHEN and CDR2 SYDVKM. This CDR3 is built from 14 residues. Trimming took off 8 bases at V and 1 base at J, with 12 bases between the two ends. This CDR3 is CASQSSGSNQPQHF. CDR3 DNA sequence: TGTGCCAGCCAATCATCTGGCAGCAATCAGCCCCAGCATTTT. The full variable domain, with the rest looked up from reference TRBV28 and TRBJ1-5, is DVKVTQSSRYLVKRTGEKVFLECVQDMDHENMFWYRQDPGLGLRLIYFSYDVKMKEKGDIPEGYSVSREKKERFSLILESASTNQTSMYLCASQSSGSNQPQHFGDGTRLSIL.

The rearrangement links TRBV12-3 or TRBV12-4 to TRBJ2-5; 8 bases match TRBD1. This CDR3 comprises 13 residues. Germline trimming cut 6 bases from V and 1 base from J; bases unmatched to any gene: 1. This CDR3 reads CASSRGRQETQYF. CDR3 DNA sequence: TGTGCCAGCAGCAGGGGGCGCCAAGAGACCCAGTACTTC.

The chain combines TRBV5-4 with TRBJ2-7, with 9 bases fitting TRBD1. Germline assignment: CDR1 SGHNT and CDR2 YYREEE (reference sequence). The CDR3 contains 14 residues. V gave up 0 bases and J gave up 4 bases; unmatched junction bases: 2. CDR3 coding DNA: TGTGCCAGCAGCTTGGACAGGGGGCGTTACGAGCAGTACTTC. Translating gives CASSLDRGRYEQYF.

The J gene is TRBJ2-1, the V gene TRBV25-1; tentatively, D is TRBD2 (5 bases). The V end lost 4 bases, the J end lost 1 base, and 14 bases lay between the germline ends. Germline values: CDR1 MGHDK, CDR2 SYGVNS. There are 16 residues in the CDR3. CDR3 sequence: CASSAAPSSSYNEQFF. CDR3 DNA sequence: TGTGCCAGCAGTGCCGCCCCTAGCAGTTCCTACAATGAGCAGTTCTTC.

The chain links TRBV6-5 to TRBJ2-1; 8 nucleotides agree with TRBD1. CDR1 and CDR2 from the germline V gene are MNHEY and SVGAGI. V dropped 6 bases and J dropped 1; count of bases not matched to a gene: 5. The CDR3 length is 15 residues. CDR3 sequence: CASSSRTGSYNEQFF. The DNA of the CDR3 is TGTGCCAGCAGCAGCCGGACAGGGTCCTACAATGAGCAGTTCTTC.

This chain links TRBV5-1 with TRBJ2-5, with D possibly being TRBD1 or TRBD2 (5 bases each). Germline V CDR1 and CDR2: SGHRS, YFSETQ. With 3 bases removed from V and 1 base from J, the gap between germline ends came to 13 bases. This CDR3 spans 15 amino acids. The CDR3 region is CASSWGRIPQETQYF. CDR3 DNA sequence: TGCGCCAGCAGCTGGGGACGGATCCCCCAAGAGACCCAGTACTTC.

This clone appeared once. The V and J genes are TRBV28 and TRBJ2-5, with D possibly being TRBD1 (5 bases). Trimming removed 6 bases at V and 5 bases at J, with 16 bases between. The CDR3 length is 14 residues. Germline V gene data show CDR1 as MDHEN and CDR2 as SYDVKM. The CDR3 reads CASSRPGMEETQYF. DNA of the CDR3: TGTGCCAGCAGCCGACCAGGGATGGAGGAGACCCAGTACTTC.

CDR3 amino acids: CASRLTGTGATYEQYF. The CDR3 DNA follows: TGTGCCAGCAGACTAACCGGGACAGGGGCCACCTACGAGCAGTACTTC. The chain employs TRBV7-2 and TRBJ2-7, with 10 nucleotides matching TRBD1. Germline CDR1 SGHTA, CDR2 FQGNSA. Germline trimming cut 6 bases from V and 2 bases from J; bases unmatched to any gene: 10. The length of the CDR3 is 16 residues. Using reference TRBV7-2 and TRBJ2-7 for the parts outside the CDR3, the full variable domain is GAGVSQSPSNKVTEKGKDVELRCDPISGHTALYWYRQSLGQGLEFLIYFQGNSAPDKSGLPSDRFSAERTGGSVSTLTIQRTQQEDSAVYLCASRLTGTGATYEQYFGPGTRLTVT.

The chain couples TRBV3-1 (or the pseudogene TRBV3-2) to TRBJ1-5; D not resolved. Trimming shortened V by 0 bases and J by 5 bases, and 14 bases separated the two germline ends. This CDR3 region has 16 residues. Germline CDR1 LGHDT, CDR2 YNNKEL (reference sequence). The CDR3 sequence is CASSQDQVIGYQPQHF. As DNA, the CDR3 is TGTGCCAGCAGCCAAGATCAGGTAATAGGGTATCAGCCCCAGCATTTT.

This chain connects TRBV7-2 to TRBJ2-4; TRBD1 or TRBD2 may be the D gene (5 bases each). Per the germline V gene, CDR1 is SGHTA and CDR2 is FQGNSA. The germline V and J ends were trimmed by 6 bases and 0 bases, with 15 bases remaining between them. This CDR3 comprises 16 residues. The DNA for the CDR3 is TGTGCCAGCAGTCGGGACCTAACACTAGCCAAAAACATTCAGTACTTC. It is translated as CASSRDLTLAKNIQYF.

The genes are TRBV19 and TRBJ2-1, with D maybe TRBD2 (5 bases). Looked up from germline, CDR1 is LNHDA and CDR2 is SQIVND (reference sequence). V lost 6 bases to trimming and J lost 4 bases, with 13 bases between them. The CDR3 is 14 amino acids. The CDR3 coding sequence is TGTGCCAGTAGCGACCGGACGGGATACAATGAGCAGTTCTTC. Residues: CASSDRTGYNEQFF. Based on the CDR3 plus reference TRBV19 and TRBJ2-1, the full variable domain is DGGITQSPKYLFRKEGQNVTLSCEQNLNHDAMYWYRQDPGQGLRLIYYSQIVNDFQKGDIAEGYSVSREKKESFPLTVTSAQKNPTAFYLCASSDRTGYNEQFFGPGTRLTVL.

The rearrangement joins TRBV27 to TRBJ1-6; D ambiguous. Germline loops: CDR1 MNHEY, CDR2 SMNVEV (reference sequence). This CDR3 spans 15 amino acids. The V end was cut by 2 bases, the J end by 9 bases, with 14 bases between. The CDR3 protein is CASSLASGGGSPLHF. The DNA for the CDR3 is TGTGCCAGCAGTTTAGCCTCGGGAGGTGGTTCACCCCTCCACTTT.

The chain links TRBV30 to TRBJ1-2; tentatively, D is TRBD1 (6 bases). CDR1 GTSNPN and CDR2 SVGIG come from the germline V gene (reference sequence). This CDR3 is built from 17 residues. The V end lost 0 bases, the J end lost 7 bases, and 24 bases lay between the germline ends. The CDR3 sequence is CAWSVSRSAGHRAGYTF. The CDR3 DNA is TGTGCCTGGAGTGTATCACGGTCGGCCGGCCACAGGGCTGGCTACACCTTC.

This clone has just a few counts. The V call is TRBV2, the J call TRBJ2-7, with D perhaps TRBD2 (6 bases). V was pared by 4 bases and J by 6 bases, with 16 bases between. The length of the CDR3 is 14 residues. CDR1 is SNHLY and CDR2 is FYNNEI in the germline V gene. CDR3 in amino acids: CASSGTTSRGEQYF. In nucleotides, the CDR3 is TGTGCCAGCAGTGGGACTACGTCTCGGGGCGAGCAGTACTTC. The variable domain in full, with the rest retrieved from reference TRBV2 and TRBJ2-7, is EPEVTQTPSHQVTQMGQEVILRCVPISNHLYFYWYRQILGQKVEFLVSFYNNEISEKSEIFDDQFSVERPDGSNFTLKIRSTKLEDSAMYFCASSGTTSRGEQYFGPGTRLTVT.

Remarks on this clone: Other DNA sequences in the sample encode the same CDR3. V is TRBV5-1 and J is TRBJ2-2; a possible D gene is TRBD1 (6 bases). This CDR3 is built from 15 residues. Germline V gives CDR1 SGHRS, CDR2 YFSETQ. Trimming removed 5 bases at V and 0 bases at J, with 11 bases between. The CDR3 DNA follows: TGCGCCAGCAGTCTCAGGGGATCGAACACCGGGGAGCTGTTTTTT. The encoded protein is CASSLRGSNTGELFF.

The rearrangement links TRBV15 to TRBJ2-5, with D uncertain. Germline V CDR1 and CDR2: LNHNV, YYDKDF (reference sequence). V lost 4 bases and J 1 base, leaving 13 bases between the germline ends. The CDR3 is made up of 15 amino acids. CDR3 DNA sequence: TGTGCCACCAGCACAGTAAGTCCCGCCCAAGAGACCCAGTACTTC. Its protein product is CATSTVSPAQETQYF.

The CDR3 DNA is TGCGCCAGCAAGGGGGAAACTGAAGCTTTCTTT. It yields the protein CASKGETEAFF. The chain joins TRBV5-1 to TRBJ1-1; D might be TRBD1 (6 bases). Per the germline V gene, CDR1 is SGHRS and CDR2 is YFSETQ. V shed 6 bases and J shed 5 bases, with 8 bases lying between them. This CDR3 spans 11 amino acids.

The V call is TRBV2, the J call TRBJ1-4, with D hard to call. V was pared by 5 bases and J by 8 bases, with 6 bases between. The CDR3 has 11 amino acids. Looked up from germline, CDR1 is SNHLY and CDR2 is FYNNEI. The CDR3 loop reads CASSPEEKLFF. The CDR3 DNA is TGTGCCAGCAGTCCGGAGGAAAAACTGTTTTTT.